The subject of this entry is one T cell receptor beta chain. This entry is derived from a study of blood T cell repertoires in COVID-19. Study in general: Spain, Italy and the United States supplied samples that represented acute and convalescent COVID-19. PBMCs, B-cell-depleted T cells, or T cells were the source of the cDNA or gDNA that made up the material.

Looked up from germline, CDR1 is MNHEY and CDR2 is SVGAGI. The CDR3 has 12 residues. With 5 bases removed from V and 6 bases from J, the gap between germline ends came to 9 bases. In the original workflow: Estimated nucleated cell counts came from reference gene primer amplification. The data were produced by immunoSEQ multiplex PCR, yet TCRdb's version contains in-frame clones alone and is incomplete. V, J and clone size are taken as reported in that table, and D and trimming were inferred from the DNA itself. The table shows some 200,000 clones, with 65% to 90% occurring only once. The sequenced material came from peripheral blood. This TCR came from a man older than 75 with acute or convalescent COVID-19. The chain has TRBV6-5 and TRBJ2-3; D is possibly TRBD1 (6 bases). CDR3 coding DNA: TGTGCCAGCAGTCACAGGGCCGATACGCAGTATTTT. Translated: CASSHRADTQYF.